The 13 T cell receptor beta chains presented below share a single source sample, sequenced in a study of cytomegalovirus exposure and HLA in healthy donors. The data were produced by immunoSEQ multiplex PCR, yet TCRdb's version contains in-frame clones alone and is incomplete. The sample carries fewer than 120,000 clones, 88% recorded once. The specimen sequenced was PBMCs. The receptors derive from a woman aged 25 to 39 in good health and CMV-seropositive.

This chain links TRBV10-2 with TRBJ2-7; 8 positions match TRBD2. The CDR3 covers 16 residues. With V trimmed by 5 bases and J by 4 bases, 13 bases remained unmatched. The germline CDR1 and CDR2 sequences are WSHSY and SAAADI. The CDR3 spells CASSFGASGRVYEQYF. The DNA for the CDR3 is TGCGCCAGCAGTTTTGGGGCCAGCGGGAGAGTTTACGAGCAGTACTTC.

The CDR3 region is CASSQGLSNEQFF. CDR3 bases: TGTGCCAGCAGTCAAGGACTATCAAATGAGCAGTTCTTC. The chain uses TRBV27 and TRBJ2-1; TRBD2 is a possible D gene (6 bases). The germline V gene encodes CDR1 MNHEY and CDR2 SMNVEV (reference sequence). The CDR3 has 13 residues. The V gene lost 5 bases and the J gene lost 7 bases, with 12 bases spanning the gap.

The chain couples TRBV7-6 to TRBJ1-6; 8 bases match TRBD1. Unmatched junction bases numbered 7, after V lost 5 bases and J lost 7 bases. CDR1 is SGHVS and CDR2 is FNYEAQ in the germline V gene. The CDR3 totals 15 residues. The CDR3 sequence: CASSQGAGVNSPLHF. Written as DNA, the CDR3 is TGTGCCAGCAGCCAGGGGGCAGGGGTGAATTCACCCCTCCACTTT.

This clone was detected once. Relative to the germline gene, one junction end is altered; a read error may explain this. This same CDR3 is encoded by further DNA sequences in the sample. The chain is built from TRBV27 and TRBJ1-4; D perhaps matches TRBD1 (5 bases). The CDR3 covers 13 residues. Germline values: CDR1 MNHEY, CDR2 SMNVEV (reference sequence). CDR3 sequence: CASRGLSNEKLFF. The CDR3 nucleotides read TGTGCCAGCAGGGGGCTATCTAATGAAAAACTATTTTTT.

This chain links TRBV5-1 with TRBJ2-3, with 11 nucleotides matching TRBD2. CDR3 size: 16 residues. After removal of 0 bases from V and 6 bases from J, the junction contained 6 bases not matched to a gene. Germline V gives CDR1 SGHRS, CDR2 YFSETQ. The CDR3 nucleotides read TGCGCCAGCAGCTTGGTTGGGACTAGCGGCTGGGATACGCAGTATTTT. It is translated as CASSLVGTSGWDTQYF.

This clone came up once. The J gene is TRBJ1-2, the V gene TRBV6-5; 8 bases line up with TRBD1. The CDR3 covers 15 residues. Looked up from germline, CDR1 is MNHEY and CDR2 is SVGAGI. V was pared by 6 bases and J by 7 bases, with 13 bases of the junction left unmatched. The CDR3 DNA follows: TGTGCCAGCAGCCAAGGACAGGGAGCTTTCTCTGGCTACACCTTC. Encoded protein: CASSQGQGAFSGYTF.

The chain recombines TRBV5-1 with TRBJ2-1, with unresolved D. Trimming removed 4 bases at V and 6 bases at J, with 14 bases between. The CDR3 totals 14 residues. CDR1 is SGHRS and CDR2 is YFSETQ in the germline V gene. The CDR3 bases are TGCGCCAGCAGCCGATTCGAGGTTGGCAATGAGCAGTTCTTC. Its protein is CASSRFEVGNEQFF.

The V and J genes are TRBV4-3 and TRBJ2-7, with TRBD2 as a possible D gene (7 bases). CDR3 length equals 16 residues. V was trimmed by 0 bases and J by 2 bases, leaving 14 bases between them. Germline lookup yields CDR1 LGHNA and CDR2 YSLEER. CDR3 coding DNA: TGCGCCAGCAGCCAAGATAGGGGGGGGAATGCCTACGAGCAGTACTTC. Its translation: CASSQDRGGNAYEQYF.

This chain uses TRBV11-2 with TRBJ2-7; possible D gene TRBD1, 5 bases. The germline V gene has CDR1 SGHAT and CDR2 FQNNGV. The CDR3 is 14 residues long. Deletions cut 5 bases from V and 6 bases from J, with 17 bases between. The CDR3 is CASSPPGPQGEQYF. The CDR3 region has the DNA TGTGCCAGCAGCCCTCCCGGACCCCAGGGCGAGCAGTACTTC.

This chain links TRBV5-1 with TRBJ2-3, with 8 bases aligning to TRBD1. CDR3 size: 14 residues. The J segment lost 6 bases and the V segment lost 0 bases, leaving 3 bases of the junction unmatched. Germline V gives CDR1 SGHRS, CDR2 YFSETQ. The CDR3 loop is CASSLGQGRDTQYF. CDR3 sequence (DNA): TGCGCCAGCAGCTTGGGACAGGGGAGGGATACGCAGTATTTT.

CDR3 residues: CASSYSMGLQNTGELFF. In DNA, the CDR3 is TGTGCCAGCAGTTACTCGATGGGACTGCAGAACACCGGGGAGCTGTTTTTT. The rearrangement links TRBV6-7 to TRBJ2-2, with D perhaps TRBD2 (6 bases). TRBV6-7 is filed as an ORF, its function uncertain. With 0 bases removed from V and 1 base from J, the gap between germline ends came to 12 bases. The length of the CDR3 is 17 residues.

V usage is TRBV6-6 and J usage is TRBJ2-1, with TRBD1 as a possible D gene (6 bases). V lost 4 bases, J lost 6 bases, and 10 bases lay in between. In germline, CDR1 is MNHNY, CDR2 SVGAGI (reference sequence). The CDR3 length is 13 residues. The CDR3 nucleotides are TGTGCCAGCAGTTGGGGACAAACCAATGAGCAGTTCTTC. Translating it yields CASSWGQTNEQFF.

The V gene is TRBV5-6, the J gene TRBJ1-2; 8 positions agree with TRBD1. The CDR3 covers 15 residues. V gave up 4 bases and J gave up 2 bases; unmatched junction bases: 7. CDR1 is SGHDT and CDR2 is YYEEEE in the germline V gene. In nucleotides, the CDR3 is TGTGCCAGCAGCCCCAGGACAGGGCGGAACTATGGCTACACCTTC. Its protein is CASSPRTGRNYGYTF.